This is a list of T cell receptor beta chains from one sample in a study of cytomegalovirus exposure and HLA in healthy donors. The method was immunoSEQ multiplex PCR; TCRdb's version includes in-frame clones alone and lacks a portion of them. Of roughly 140,000 clones listed, approximately 70% were seen once; the top ten hold 1.5% to 2%. Sequenced sample: PBMCs. The receptors were gathered from a woman aged 25 to 39 in good health and CMV-seronegative. Each CDR3 is given with its conserved first and last residue. D genes are given only for firm matches. Expanded clones get a size class; other rows say once, few or many, or leave the size out.

V gene	J gene	D gene	clone size	CDR3 DNA	CDR3 protein
TRBV14	TRBJ2-6	TRBD1	.	TGTGCCAGCAGCCAAGCCGGGACAGGAGGGGCCAACGTCCTGACTTTC	CASSQAGTGGANVLTF
TRBV18	TRBJ2-3	.	.	TGTGCCAGCTCACCCGCACAGCCCACAGATACGCAGTATTTT	CASSPAQPTDTQYF
TRBV7-9	TRBJ1-1	TRBD1	.	TGTGCCAGCAGCGCCCGGGACAGGGGTCTCCGGGACACTGAAGCTTTCTTT	CASSARDRGLRDTEAFF
TRBV19	TRBJ2-3	TRBD2	once	TGTGCCAGTAGTATATGGGCTAGCGGGACCGCAGATACGCAGTATTTT	CASSIWASGTADTQYF
TRBV28	TRBJ2-5	TRBD2	.	TGTGCCAGCGGGAGACTAGCGGGAGTTTTTGAAGAGACCCAGTACTTC	CASGRLAGVFEETQYF
TRBV10-3	TRBJ1-4	TRBD1	few	TGTGCCGTTCGACAGGGGGATAAACTGTTTTTT	CAVRQGDKLFF
TRBV5-1	TRBJ2-6	.	.	TGCGCCAGCAGCTTGGTATTAACTGGGGCCAACGTCCTGACTTTC	CASSLVLTGANVLTF
TRBV10-3	TRBJ2-5	TRBD2	.	TGTGCCATCAGTGATCTAGCGGGGCCCGGGGGGACCCAGTACTTC	CAISDLAGPGGTQYF
TRBV7-9	TRBJ1-3	.	once	TGTGCCAGCAGCCGGACATACGGAAACACCATATATTTT	CASSRTYGNTIYF
TRBV7-3	TRBJ2-5	.	.	TGTGCCAGCAGCCCCGAGGGCCAAGAGACCCAGTACTTC	CASSPEGQETQYF
TRBV6-5	TRBJ1-2	TRBD1	.	TGTGCCAGCAGTTACGGACAGGGGGCCTATGGCTACACCTTC	CASSYGQGAYGYTF
TRBV28	TRBJ2-5	TRBD1	.	TGTGCCAGCAGTCCGTTGACAGGGGAAGTGGAGACCCAGTACTTC	CASSPLTGEVETQYF